The entry below gives a single TCR beta chain sequence along with its context. If no ophthalmopathy progression occurred within 18 months, Graves' hyperthyroidism was stable. Patients between 18 and 65 years old had hyperthyroidism, newly diagnosed and lasting under 2 months. Trimming removed 2 bases from V and 6 bases from J, with 5 bases in between. This CDR3 has 12 residues. The germline V gene has CDR1 SGHTA and CDR2 FQGNSA. The sample is drawn from a study of T cells in Graves' hyperthyroidism and ophthalmopathy. Whole-study context: Peripheral blood was drawn at first diagnosis, prior to all treatment.

Regions amplified from RNA transcripts were the TCR beta CDR3 regions. The TCR CDR3 was amplified in a first-round RT-PCR using the HTBI primer set. In TCRdb, the multiplex PCR reads were re-called with MiXCR into one record per CDR3 protein. The sample shows roughly 660,000 distinct CDR3 sequences, around a sixth of them seen only once. This clonotype was obtained from a middle-aged man with Graves' hyperthyroidism. The gene calls are TRBV7-2 and TRBJ1-3; D is ambiguous. The material sequenced was blood. CDR3 DNA sequence: TGTGCCAGCAGCTTAACGAAAAACACCATATATTTT. Protein: CASSLTKNTIYF.